The 27 T cell receptor beta chains in this list originate from one sample, sequenced in a study of blood T cell repertoires in COVID-19. Sequencing was performed with immunoSEQ multiplex PCR; in TCRdb, only in-frame clones are kept and a portion is missing. The data hold approximately 220,000 clones, with approximately 78% observed a single time. Sequenced material: peripheral blood. The receptors were sampled from a woman at least 80 years old with acute or convalescent COVID-19.

This rearrangement joins TRBV12-5 to TRBJ1-5; weak D call: TRBD1 (5 bases). With 2 bases removed from V and 3 bases from J, the gap between germline ends came to 14 bases. The CDR3 has 16 residues. Germline V lookup: CDR1 LGHNT, CDR2 FRNRAP. The CDR3 bases are TGTGCTAGTGGTTTGAGTGACAGTTCGGTCAATCAGCCCCAGCATTTT. Residues: CASGLSDSSVNQPQHF.

There are many counts of this clone. This chain uses TRBV5-4 with TRBJ2-7; D not certain. Germline V lookup: CDR1 SGHNT, CDR2 YYREEE (reference sequence). V lost 1 base, J lost 0 bases, and 5 bases lay in between. The CDR3 consists of 13 residues. The CDR3 region has the DNA TGTGCCAGCAGCTTGTACAACTCCTACGAGCAGTACTTC. Translating it yields CASSLYNSYEQYF.

Points on this clone: The sample contains more than one DNA sequence encoding this CDR3. J is TRBJ1-4 and V is TRBV7-8, with 9 positions matching TRBD1. V lost 1 base to trimming and J lost 7 bases; unmatched junction nucleotides: 16. The germline CDR1 and CDR2 sequences are SGHVS and FQNEAQ. The CDR3 spans 19 residues. CDR3 sequence reads: CASSLEGPGQGRGGEKLFF. The CDR3 DNA follows: TGTGCCAGCAGCTTAGAGGGTCCGGGACAGGGTCGAGGAGGTGAAAAACTGTTTTTT.

V and J are TRBV10-3 and TRBJ1-2, with TRBD1 as a possible D gene (6 bases). Germline CDR1 is ENHRY and CDR2 is SYGVKD. V was clipped by 0 bases and J by 7 bases, with 6 bases between them. The CDR3 runs to 12 residues. The chain's CDR3 is CAISESGGGYTF. CDR3 in DNA: TGTGCCATCAGTGAGTCAGGGGGTGGCTACACCTTC.

The CDR3 here is CASSQPGSTYNSPLHF. The CDR3 bases are TGCGCCAGCAGTCAACCGGGTTCCACCTATAATTCACCCCTCCACTTT. The chain has TRBV23-1 and TRBJ1-6; D remains ambiguous. TRBV23-1 is designated an ORF whose function remains uncertain. The V and J ends lost 2 bases and 2 bases respectively, with 10 bases between them. This CDR3 has 16 amino acids.

The V call is TRBV6-2 or TRBV6-3, the J call TRBJ2-2, with a possible D match to TRBD1 (7 bases). Trimming stripped 4 bases from V and 4 bases from J, with 13 bases between. CDR1 and CDR2 from the germline V gene are MNHEY and SVGEGT. This CDR3 is 15 amino acids long. The CDR3 sequence is CASSSPGGGTGELFF. CDR3 bases: TGTGCCAGCAGTTCCCCAGGGGGAGGCACCGGGGAGCTGTTTTTT.

The chain is built from TRBV19 and TRBJ1-1; D unclear. CDR3 length: 12 amino acids. Germline-derived CDR1 and CDR2 are LNHDA and SQIVND (reference sequence). V was trimmed by 1 base and J by 8 bases, leaving 8 bases between them. CDR3 sequence: CASSIGPGEAFF. For the CDR3, the DNA is TGTGCCAGTAGTATAGGTCCGGGGGAAGCTTTCTTT.

The chain is built from TRBV29-1 and TRBJ2-2, with 9 bases lining up with TRBD1. V dropped 6 bases and J dropped 5; count of bases not matched to a gene: 4. The CDR3 totals 13 residues. CDR1 is SQVTM, CDR2 ANQGSEA, per germline. DNA of the CDR3: TGCAGCGTCGACAGGGGGTGGACCGGGGAGCTGTTTTTT. Amino acid sequence: CSVDRGWTGELFF.

The chain uses TRBV7-9 and TRBJ2-7, with D possibly TRBD1 on 6 matching bases. CDR1 and CDR2 (germline): SEHNR, FQNEAQ (reference sequence). Trimming took off 3 bases at V and 0 bases at J, with 12 bases between the two ends. This CDR3 has 15 residues. The CDR3 spells CASSLDRLLSYEQYF. CDR3 DNA: TGTGCCAGCAGCTTGGACAGATTACTCTCCTACGAGCAGTACTTC. The complete variable domain, with remaining parts taken from reference TRBV7-9 and TRBJ2-7, reads DTGVSQNPRHKITKRGQNVTFRCDPISEHNRLYWYRQTLGQGPEFLTYFQNEAQLEKSRLLSDRFSAERPKGSFSTLEIQRTEQGDSAMYLCASSLDRLLSYEQYFGPGTRLTVT.

This sequence joins TRBV30 and TRBJ1-6; 7 nucleotides match TRBD1. Trimming cost V 6 bases and J 7 bases; bases outside gene matches: 6. Per germline, CDR1 GTSNPN and CDR2 SVGIG (reference sequence). The CDR3 is made up of 13 amino acids. CDR3 sequence reads: CACHRDRNSPLHF. CDR3 bases: TGTGCCTGTCACCGGGACAGAAATTCACCCCTCCACTTT.

CDR3 sequence reads: CASSQDWEREKLFF. The DNA of the CDR3 is TGTGCCAGCAGCCAAGATTGGGAGAGGGAAAAACTGTTTTTT. This sequence joins TRBV3-1 (or the pseudogene TRBV3-2) and TRBJ1-4; D unclear. Looked up from germline, CDR1 is LGHDT and CDR2 is YNNKEL (reference sequence). The CDR3 sequence is 14 residues long. V lost 0 bases, J lost 8 bases, and 10 bases lay in between.

This chain links TRBV2 with TRBJ1-6; 9 bases fit TRBD1. Germline CDR1 is SNHLY and CDR2 is FYNNEI. The CDR3 totals 13 residues. Trimming took 8 bases from V and 4 from J; bases not matched to a gene: 0. The CDR3 DNA reads as TGTGCCAGCGGGACAGGGTATAATTCACCCCTCCACTTT. Protein: CASGTGYNSPLHF.

The chain has TRBV18 and TRBJ2-3; the match to TRBD2 covers 10 bases. The CDR3 has 16 amino acids. Trimming took 0 bases from V and 5 from J; bases not matched to a gene: 5. Germline CDR1 KGHSH, CDR2 LQKENI. CDR3 sequence (DNA): TGTGCCAGCTCACCACCCCCGGGACTAGCGTTAGATACGCAGTATTTT. Translating it yields CASSPPPGLALDTQYF.

The chain is built from TRBV6-5 and TRBJ2-2; 8 bases are a match to TRBD1. CDR1 is MNHEY and CDR2 is SVGAGI in the germline V gene. J gave up 7 bases and V 6 bases, and 7 bases lay outside the gene matches. The CDR3 sequence is 14 residues long. CDR3 nucleotide sequence: TGTGCCAGCAGCCGGACAGGGACGATCGGGGAGCTGTTTTTT. Translated, it gives CASSRTGTIGELFF.

The CDR3 DNA sequence: TGTGCCAGTAGTAGAAGCGGGGGGTACTACAATGAGCAGTTCTTC. This sequence encodes CASSRSGGYYNEQFF. V gene TRBV19 combines with J gene TRBJ2-1; 9 bases line up with TRBD2. Trimming at V came to 4 bases and at J to 3 bases, leaving 4 bases not matched to a gene. The CDR3 is 15 amino acids. CDR1 and CDR2 (germline): LNHDA, SQIVND (reference sequence).

On this clone itself: One end of the junction does not line up with germline, which may come from a read error. The V and J genes are TRBV3-1 (or the pseudogene TRBV3-2) and TRBJ1-5; D is undetermined. The germline CDR1 and CDR2 sequences are LGHDT and YNNKEL (reference sequence). The length of the CDR3 is 13 residues. CDR3 nucleotides: TGTGCCAGCAGTCAAGGTCACAATCAGCCCCAGCATTTT. It codes for CASSQGHNQPQHF.

The chain employs TRBV2 and TRBJ2-3; possibly TRBD2 for D (5 bases). There are 14 residues in the CDR3. Trimming took 5 bases from V and 1 from J, leaving 10 bases between them. CDR1 SNHLY and CDR2 FYNNEI come from the germline V gene. The chain's CDR3 is CASSHERRTDTQYF. For the CDR3, the DNA is TGTGCCAGCAGTCATGAGCGGCGCACAGATACGCAGTATTTT.

The chain combines TRBV9 with TRBJ2-1; 10 positions agree with TRBD1. V lost 5 bases, J lost 9 bases, and 5 bases stayed unmatched. Germline V gene sequence: CDR1 SGDLS, CDR2 YYNGEE. The CDR3 sequence is 13 residues long. This CDR3 reads CASRRTGGGEQFF. The CDR3 DNA reads TGTGCCAGCAGAAGGACAGGGGGTGGTGAGCAGTTCTTC.

The chain carries TRBV6-4 and TRBJ1-6, with D possibly being TRBD1 (6 bases). Germline V gene lookup returns CDR1 MRHNA and CDR2 SNTAGT. The V and J ends lost 5 bases and 4 bases respectively, with 9 bases between them. This CDR3 is 14 amino acids long. The CDR3 region has the DNA TGTGCCAGCAGTAATACAGGGTATAATTCACCCCTCCACTTT. Protein sequence: CASSNTGYNSPLHF.

The chain recombines TRBV7-2 with TRBJ1-6; 8 nucleotides match TRBD1. Germline loops: CDR1 SGHTA, CDR2 FQGNSA. This CDR3 comprises 15 residues. V was clipped by 5 bases and J by 7 bases; unmatched bases: 7. Written as DNA, the CDR3 is TGTGCCAGCAGCAAGGGGACAGGCGGGAATTCACCCCTCCACTTT. Its protein product is CASSKGTGGNSPLHF.

V and J are TRBV16 and TRBJ1-6; 10 nucleotides line up with TRBD1. The CDR3 is made up of 14 amino acids. CDR1 is KGHSY, CDR2 FQNENV, per germline. V lost 5 bases, J lost 10 bases, and 5 bases stayed unmatched. CDR3 loop: CASSSGTGASPLHF. The CDR3, as DNA: TGTGCCAGCAGCTCCGGGACAGGGGCATCACCCCTCCACTTT.

V gene TRBV11-1 combines with J gene TRBJ2-7, with a weak D call TRBD1 (6 bases). Germline assignment: CDR1 SGHAT and CDR2 FQDESV (reference sequence). CDR3 size: 14 residues. The V end lost 3 bases, the J end lost 0 bases, and 9 bases lay between the germline ends. DNA of the CDR3: TGTGCCAGCAGCTTCCAGGGGAGCTCCTACGAGCAGTACTTC. Protein sequence: CASSFQGSSYEQYF.

A few counts support this clone. This chain connects TRBV5-1 to TRBJ2-2; D remains ambiguous. Germline-derived CDR1 and CDR2 are SGHRS and YFSETQ. V was pared by 7 bases and J by 1 base, with 11 bases between. The length of the CDR3 is 14 residues. The DNA of the CDR3 is TGCGCCAGCGCCCTAACCCAGAACACCGGGGAGCTGTTTTTT. This gives the protein CASALTQNTGELFF.

The gene calls are TRBV18 and TRBJ2-1, with 8 bases aligning to TRBD2. The germline CDR1 and CDR2 sequences are KGHSH and LQKENI. This CDR3 has 17 residues. Trimming at V came to 3 bases and at J to 2 bases, leaving 9 bases not matched to a gene. CDR3 protein: CASSPTGVLAAYNEQFF. CDR3 sequence (DNA): TGTGCCAGCTCACCGACTGGGGTACTAGCGGCCTACAATGAGCAGTTCTTC.

This sequence joins TRBV27 and TRBJ2-7; 8 bases align to TRBD2. Trimming cost V 8 bases and J 0 bases; bases outside gene matches: 18. CDR3 length: 18 amino acids. CDR1 MNHEY and CDR2 SMNVEV come from the germline V gene (reference sequence). CDR3 residues: CASPSRALAVPFSYEQYF. For the CDR3, the DNA is TGTGCCAGCCCTTCTCGGGCACTAGCGGTTCCTTTCTCCTACGAGCAGTACTTC.

The chain links TRBV10-3 to TRBJ1-2, with 7 bases fitting TRBD1. The length of the CDR3 is 13 residues. Per the germline V gene, CDR1 is ENHRY and CDR2 is SYGVKD. The junction had 2 bases not matched to a gene; V was cut back by 6 bases and J by 1 base. The CDR3 coding sequence is TGTGCCATCAGGGACAGGAGTAACTATGGCTACACCTTC. Translating it yields CAIRDRSNYGYTF.

The rearrangement joins TRBV18 to TRBJ1-1; the match to TRBD1 covers 7 bases. CDR3 length: 15 amino acids. V was clipped by 3 bases and J by 6 bases; unmatched bases: 10. The germline CDR1 and CDR2 sequences are KGHSH and LQKENI. The chain's CDR3 is CASSPPAEGAAEAFF. DNA of the CDR3: TGTGCCAGCTCACCTCCGGCGGAGGGGGCAGCTGAAGCTTTCTTT.